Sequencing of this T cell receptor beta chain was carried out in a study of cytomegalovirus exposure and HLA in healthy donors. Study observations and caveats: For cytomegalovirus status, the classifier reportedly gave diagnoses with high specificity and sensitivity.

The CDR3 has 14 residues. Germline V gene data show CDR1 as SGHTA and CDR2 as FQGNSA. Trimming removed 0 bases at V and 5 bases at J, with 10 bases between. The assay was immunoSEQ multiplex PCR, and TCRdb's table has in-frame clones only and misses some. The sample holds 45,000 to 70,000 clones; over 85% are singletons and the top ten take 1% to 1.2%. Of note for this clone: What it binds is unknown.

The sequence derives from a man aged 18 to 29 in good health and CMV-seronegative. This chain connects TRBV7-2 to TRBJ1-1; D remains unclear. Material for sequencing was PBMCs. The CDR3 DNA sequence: TGTGCCAGCAGCTTAGCGCAAGGGAGTACTGAAGCTTTCTTT. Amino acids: CASSLAQGSTEAFF.